Below, 12 T cell receptor beta chains from the same sample are listed, as sequenced in a study of cytomegalovirus exposure and HLA in healthy donors. The PCR was carried out with 60 Vbeta primers and 13 Jbeta primers. Method: immunoSEQ multiplex PCR; TCRdb's copy keeps in-frame clones and lacks some. The sample includes 170,000 or so clones, roughly 84% of them seen just once. Sample: PBMCs. These receptors were collected from a boy aged 2-15 years in good health and CMV-seronegative.

This sequence joins TRBV19 and TRBJ1-5, with 7 bases matching TRBD1. J gave up 6 bases and V 3 bases, and 11 bases lay outside the gene matches. Per the germline V gene, CDR1 is LNHDA and CDR2 is SQIVND (reference sequence). The CDR3 is 16 amino acids. The CDR3 DNA sequence: TGTGCCAGTAGTATGTGGCGGGGCCAGGGGGTTCAGCCCCAGCATTTT. Translating gives CASSMWRGQGVQPQHF.

This rearrangement joins TRBV9 to TRBJ1-2; 7 bases match TRBD1. V was clipped by 4 bases and J by 0 bases; unmatched bases: 3. The length of the CDR3 is 14 residues. Germline-derived CDR1 and CDR2 are SGDLS and YYNGEE. This CDR3 is CASSPGGSNYGYTF. The CDR3 coding sequence is TGTGCCAGCAGCCCAGGGGGGTCTAACTATGGCTACACCTTC.

The V and J genes are TRBV6-5 and TRBJ2-5; TRBD1 matches at 7 bases. The end of the DNA fits TRBJ2-7 better, so the J call may be wrong. CDR1 is MNHEY, CDR2 SVGAGI, per germline. The CDR3 runs to 14 residues. CDR3 bases: TGTGCCAGCAGTCCCCGGACAGGCTCCTACGAGCAGTACTTC. Translating gives CASSPRTGSYEQYF.

The genes are TRBV5-1 and TRBJ2-4; D is uncertain. Trimming cost V 2 bases and J 2 bases, with 8 bases left between them. From germline, CDR1 is SGHRS and CDR2 YFSETQ. The CDR3 length is 14 residues. CDR3 loop: CASSFSVTKNIQYF. The CDR3 DNA is TGCGCCAGCAGCTTTAGTGTGACCAAAAACATTCAGTACTTC.

This clone was recorded a few times. The chain uses TRBV10-1 and TRBJ1-1; D unclear. Germline lookup yields CDR1 WNHNN and CDR2 SYGVQD (reference sequence). CDR3 length: 13 amino acids. Trimming shortened V by 5 bases and J by 3 bases, and 10 bases separated the two germline ends. The CDR3 sequence: CASSSGLDTEAFF. The CDR3 coding sequence is TGCGCCAGCAGTTCGGGTTTGGACACTGAAGCTTTCTTT.

This clone was recorded a few times. The V and J genes are TRBV5-8 and TRBJ2-5, with 10 bases matching TRBD1. J was trimmed by 10 bases and V by 4 bases; bases with no gene match: 13. Germline V gene data show CDR1 as SGHTS and CDR2 as YDEGEE. CDR3 length equals 15 residues. The CDR3: CASSTQPGQGFVQYF. The DNA of the CDR3 is TGTGCCAGCAGCACACAACCGGGACAGGGGTTTGTCCAGTACTTC.

Here the CDR3 DNA reads TGTGCCAGCAGTTGGGGACTAGCGAGGGTTACAGATACGCAGTATTTT. This encodes CASSWGLARVTDTQYF. The chain recombines TRBV27 with TRBJ2-3; 10 bases agree with TRBD2. J was trimmed by 3 bases and V by 4 bases; bases with no gene match: 7. The CDR3 spans 16 residues. The germline V gene has CDR1 MNHEY and CDR2 SMNVEV (reference sequence).

This clone has only one observation. The V and J genes are TRBV6-5 and TRBJ2-7, with D hard to call. V was clipped by 0 bases and J by 6 bases, with 15 bases between them. This CDR3 is built from 15 residues. From germline, CDR1 is MNHEY and CDR2 SVGAGI. CDR3 in amino acids: CASSYSNVRTVEQYF. Here the CDR3 DNA reads TGTGCCAGCAGTTACTCGAATGTTCGCACAGTCGAGCAGTACTTC.

The V gene is TRBV7-8, the J gene TRBJ2-5, with 7 bases identical to TRBD1. The junction had 3 bases not matched to a gene; V was cut back by 4 bases and J by 1 base. Germline V gives CDR1 SGHVS, CDR2 FQNEAQ. CDR3 length: 14 amino acids. CDR3 in DNA: TGTGCCAGCAGCTCCCGGGACAGCCAAGAGACCCAGTACTTC. As protein: CASSSRDSQETQYF.

The rearrangement uses TRBV18 and TRBJ2-1; possible D gene TRBD2, 6 bases. Trimming shortened V by 3 bases and J by 2 bases, and 8 bases separated the two germline ends. Germline CDR1 is KGHSH and CDR2 is LQKENI. This CDR3 region has 14 residues. The CDR3 here is CASSPGGTYNEQFF. DNA of the CDR3: TGTGCCAGCTCACCCGGGGGAACCTACAATGAGCAGTTCTTC.

This clone was found a few times. V is TRBV10-1 and J is TRBJ2-7, with TRBD1 matching over 9 bases. J lost 7 bases, V lost 3 bases, and 10 bases had no gene match. The CDR3 has 15 residues. The V gene's germline CDR1 is WNHNN and CDR2 SYGVQD (reference sequence). In DNA, the CDR3 is TGCGCCAGCAGTGACGCCGGGACAGGGTTGCAGGAGCAGTACTTC. It encodes CASSDAGTGLQEQYF.

The V and J genes are TRBV7-2 and TRBJ2-1; 9 nucleotides match TRBD2. The germline CDR1 and CDR2 sequences are SGHTA and FQGNSA. The CDR3 runs to 16 residues. Trimming took 8 bases from V and 2 from J; bases not matched to a gene: 10. CDR3 residues: CASSFGGGRAYNEQFF. DNA for the CDR3: TGTGCCAGCTCTTTTGGGGGCGGGAGGGCCTACAATGAGCAGTTCTTC.